This T cell receptor (beta chain) emerged from a study of OX40 agonist ivuxolimab in advanced cancers. Turning to the study itself: The dose-escalation group included hepatocellular carcinoma, melanoma, renal cell carcinoma and head and neck cancer.

Produced via immunoSEQ multiplex PCR; TCRdb's table is partial and in-frame only. The sample has roughly 100,000 clones; about 83% are singletons. Study observations and caveats: Partial responders at 0.1-3.0 mg/kg had among the lowest clonal expansion. On average, a greater number of expanded clones characterised CD8+ T cells relative to CD4+.

Of note for this clone: The antigen remains unidentified.

The clonotype originates from an adult with an advanced solid tumor such as melanoma, head and neck, liver or kidney cancer. The sample here was CD4+ or CD8+ T cells sorted from blood, taken in a trial of the OX40 agonist ivuxolimab.

CDR3 sequence reads: CAVAITNEQFF. CDR3 nucleotides: TGTGCCGTCGCGATTACTAATGAGCAGTTCTTC. V gene TRBV10-3 combines with J gene TRBJ2-1; D gene unclear. CDR1 is ENHRY, CDR2 SYGVKD, per germline. The length of the CDR3 is 11 residues. V lost 11 bases to trimming and J lost 7 bases, with 12 bases between them.